This T cell receptor (beta chain) emerged from a study of identical twins (dated by TCRdb to between 2015 and 2016). With regard to the full study: TCR alpha and beta repertoires from monozygotic twins, unrelated adults of various ages and cord blood were deep-sequenced to test whether fetal clonotypes persist. Replicate twin experiments were performed at different times using different library preparation protocols to rule out contamination.

Notes on this clonotype: Its antigen remains undetermined. Qualities for individual bases were not recorded, and no much larger clone is one base off.

The paper's findings and limits, for the study overall: Recombination models systematically underestimated out-of-frame TCR alpha sharing in monozygotic twins but agreed with sharing between unrelated individuals. A weaker excess of twin sharing was found in beta out-of-frame sequences because the signal-to-noise ratio was lowered by fewer shared sequences. Zero-insertion analyses could be partly confounded by invariant T cells such as MAIT and iNKT, although diverse VJ usage argued against such confounding for most clonotypes. Abundant cord blood beta clonotypes carried fewer insertions; young adult naive repertoires showed a weaker similar trend, while memory repertoires showed none. Because the same donors could not be followed over many years, the conclusions relied on cross-sectional statistical analysis. Out-of-frame TCR alpha sequences shared between twins showed an excess of low generation-probability sequences compared with coincidental sharing between unrelated individuals.

The library relied on 5' RACE. Sequencer: Illumina HiSeq 2000. Template switching introduced a universal primer binding site; the final cDNA contained a unique molecular identifier, enabling accurate counting of TCR cDNA molecules. Specific primers in the conserved constant-segment region were used to synthesize first-strand cDNA for the TCR alpha and beta chains. To control for contamination, each cDNA library was double barcoded with a SMART-Mk sample barcode plus Illumina barcodes. Two successive PCR steps introduced TruSeq adapter sequences along with Illumina sample barcodes. The Illumina HiSeq platform was used with custom primers to sequence TCR alpha and beta cDNA libraries. Turning to the authors' computational methods: Unique molecular identifiers were extracted from raw reads with MiGEC, and CDR3 positions were determined with MiXCR. For each individual, recombination models were inferred using an EM algorithm with the repgenHMM and IGoR tools. Shared clonotype analysis was performed with the tcR package in R, normalizing sharing by the product of cloneset sizes. To study raw recombination free of thymic and clonal selection effects, out-of-frame nonproductive sequences were analyzed. TCRdb reprocessed the public reads (quality trimming at Q25 with fastp, clone calling with MiXCR) and kept in-frame beta chains. Rows with one shared CDR3 protein collapse into an entry with the most common genes and DNA. In this record, the V and J calls reflect TCRdb's handling and not the investigators' own analysis. Present in this sample are 410,000 or so distinct CDR3 sequences, around 20% of which were seen just once. The top ten clones comprise around 12% of the sample.

CDR1 and CDR2, per the germline V gene, are MNHEY and SVGAGI. V trim: 0 bases; J trim: 8 bases; unmatched bases: 4. Including cysteine and phenylalanine, the CDR3 has 14 amino acids. Only the CDR3 portion is preserved as DNA: 42 bases, with reading frame beginning at the first base. Every donor was a healthy Caucasian. The study also sequenced three unrelated non-twin adults: a male aged 18 to 30, a male aged 50 to 60 and a female aged 50 to 60. Miltenyi CD45RO+ enrichment and human naive T-cell isolation kits were used to isolate memory (CD45RO+) and naive T cells from PBMC. This sequence was found in a man between 50 and 59 years old in good health. Sequencing was performed on naive T cells sorted from blood. The intended sense of this specimen's cell subset or site label: cells isolated with a human naive T-cell isolation kit. The chain was built from TRBV6-5 and TRBJ2-7; the central 10 bases match TRBD1. The CDR3: CASSYSKGQGKQYF. The base sequence is TGTGCCAGCAGTTACTCGAAGGGACAGGGGAAGCAGTACTTC.